The T cell receptor beta chain described here comes from a study of OX40 agonist ivuxolimab in advanced cancers. General study findings and limits: Dosing at 0.1 to 3.0 mg/kg was accompanied by clonal expansion of CD4+ and CD8+ blood T cells by week 6. The average count of expanded clones was higher among CD8+ T cells than among CD4+.

Of note for this clone: Antigen unknown.

Patients were excluded for autoimmune disease history or systemic immunosuppression. Libraries were prepared by immunoSEQ multiplex PCR; TCRdb keeps only in-frame clonotypes and omits some of them. The sample includes about 100,000 clones, less than 95% of them seen just once. Germline V gene lookup returns CDR1 LGHNA and CDR2 YSLEER. CDR3 length equals 13 residues. The junction had 4 bases not matched to a gene; V was cut back by 1 base and J by 7 bases. Sequences were derived from CD4+ or CD8+ T cells sorted from blood, sampled in a trial of the OX40 agonist ivuxolimab. The chain recombines TRBV4-3 with TRBJ2-7, with 7 positions matching TRBD1. The sequence came from an adult with an advanced solid tumor such as melanoma, head and neck, liver or kidney cancer. The chain's CDR3 is CASSQGQGLEQYF. The DNA of the CDR3 is TGCGCCAGCAGCCAAGGACAGGGTCTGGAGCAGTACTTC.